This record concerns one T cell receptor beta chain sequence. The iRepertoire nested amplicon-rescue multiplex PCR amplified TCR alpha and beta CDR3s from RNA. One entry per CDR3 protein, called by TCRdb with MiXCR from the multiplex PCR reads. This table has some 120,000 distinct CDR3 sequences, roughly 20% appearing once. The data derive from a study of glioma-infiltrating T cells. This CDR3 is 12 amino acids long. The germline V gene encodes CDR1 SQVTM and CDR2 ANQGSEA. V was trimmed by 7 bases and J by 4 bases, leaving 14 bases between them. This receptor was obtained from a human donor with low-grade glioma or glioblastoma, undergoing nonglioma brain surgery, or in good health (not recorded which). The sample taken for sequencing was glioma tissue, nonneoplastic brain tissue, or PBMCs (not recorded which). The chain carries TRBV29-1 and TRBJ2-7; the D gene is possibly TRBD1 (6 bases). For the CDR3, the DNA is TGCAGCGCTGGACAGTCCGGGTACGAGCAGTACTTC. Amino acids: CSAGQSGYEQYF.